This T cell receptor (beta chain) appears in the sequencing data of a study of shared clonotypes between healthy human individuals. Broader study findings: At large depth, rarefaction still showed sorted-subset sequencing to be incomplete. Roughly 5% of naive CD4 clonotypes were common to a few donors. Against clonotypes common to all four donors, non-shared ones had lower generation probabilities.

To note about this clone: Antigen: not known.

The ends were cut back, 2 bases at V and 4 bases at J, with 9 bases in the middle. Looked up from germline, CDR1 is SNHLY and CDR2 is FYNNEI. The CDR3 is 14 residues long. DNA at about 0.2 ug, tens of thousands of T cell genomes, went into sorted-subset replicate PCRs. The assay was immunoSEQ multiplex PCR, and TCRdb's table has in-frame clones only and misses some. In the table there are 730,000 or so clones, 72% of which are singletons. V and J are TRBV2 and TRBJ1-5; possible D gene TRBD1, 5 bases. The TCR originated in a woman in her 30s in good health. Sequencing was carried out using memory CD4+ T cells sorted from blood. Stated subset: CD45RA-negative fraction. CDR3 protein: CASSESQGNQPQHF. In DNA, the CDR3 is TGTGCCAGCAGTGAATCGCAGGGTAATCAGCCCCAGCATTTT.